This is a list of T cell receptor beta chains from one sample in a study of cytomegalovirus exposure and HLA in healthy donors. The method was immunoSEQ multiplex PCR; TCRdb's version includes in-frame clones alone and lacks a portion of them. The repertoire holds more than 110,000 clones, with around 72% as singletons. The sample was PBMCs. The receptors come from a woman in her thirties or forties in good health and CMV-seronegative. Each CDR3 is given with its conserved first and last residue. The D gene is left open where the match is weak. Size tells how often a clone was seen (once, few, many) or the class of an expanded clone, and some rows leave it out.

-	TRBV28	TRBJ2-1	-	TGTGCCAGCAGTTTTATCAGGGGCAATGAGCAGTTCTTC	CASSFIRGNEQFF
-	TRBV9	TRBJ1-1	TRBD1	TGTGCCAGCAGGTGGACAGGGCTTAGGATCTTGAACACTGAAGCTTTCTTT	CASRWTGLRILNTEAFF
-	TRBV5-1	TRBJ1-2	TRBD1	TGCGCCAGCAGCTCGACAGGGGGAGGCTATGGCTACACCTTC	CASSSTGGGYGYTF
-	TRBV14	TRBJ1-2	-	TGTGCCAGCAGCCTTACCGGGACACACATTACTAACTATGGCTACACCTTC	CASSLTGTHITNYGYTF
-	TRBV19	TRBJ1-2	TRBD1	TGTGCCAGTCATTGGACAGGGGGAGGCTACACCTTC	CASHWTGGGYTF
-	TRBV9	TRBJ2-5	TRBD2	TGTGCCAGCAGCGTAGCACCTAGCGGGGGGGCAGAGACCCAGTACTTC	CASSVAPSGGAETQYF
-	TRBV2	TRBJ1-1	TRBD1	TGTGCCAGCAGTGGGACACAGGGGACTGAAGCTTTCTTT	CASSGTQGTEAFF
once	TRBV5-1	TRBJ2-3	TRBD2	TGCGCCAGCAGGGGGCAGGGACTAGCAATTCGAGATACGCAGTATTTT	CASRGQGLAIRDTQYF
few	TRBV5-6	TRBJ1-4	-	TGTGCCAGCAGCTCTGGCGGCGGGGCAACTAATGAAAAACTGTTTTTT	CASSSGGGATNEKLFF
-	TRBV11-3	TRBJ2-2	-	TGTGCCAGCAGCGCACCAGCGATGGGGGGCGGGGAGCTGTTTTTT	CASSAPAMGGGELFF
-	TRBV7-2	TRBJ1-5	TRBD1	TGTGCCAGCACCGAGGGACAGGGAAATCAGCCCCAGCATTTT	CASTEGQGNQPQHF
few	TRBV4-2	TRBJ1-3	TRBD1	TGTGCCAGCAGCTTCGGGACAGGGGGCTATGGAAACACCATATATTTT	CASSFGTGGYGNTIYF
-	TRBV7-8	TRBJ1-1	TRBD1	TGTGCCAGCAGCTCTATGACGACAGGGGCGTCGAACACTGAAGCTTTCTTT	CASSSMTTGASNTEAFF
-	TRBV28	TRBJ2-4	TRBD2	TGTGCCAGCAGTTCTCGGGCTAGCGGGGGGGCGGGCATTCAGTACTTC	CASSSRASGGAGIQYF
-	TRBV7-2	TRBJ2-5	-	TGTGCCAGCAGCTCTAGGGGGTACCAAGAGACCCAGTACTTC	CASSSRGYQETQYF
-	TRBV5-5	TRBJ2-1	TRBD2	TGTGCCAGCAGCTTCCGGACTAGCGGGGGATCCTACAATGAGCAGTTCTTC	CASSFRTSGGSYNEQFF
-	TRBV6-1	TRBJ2-3	TRBD1	TGTGCCAGCAGTTCCGGGACAGGGCCCACAGATACGCAGTATTTT	CASSSGTGPTDTQYF
-	TRBV13	TRBJ2-3	-	TGTGCCAGCAGTGCGCCCCGAGCCACAGATACGCAGTATTTT	CASSAPRATDTQYF
-	TRBV2	TRBJ1-2	-	TGTGCCAGCAGTGGCTTGGAGGGCTATGGCTACACCTTC	CASSGLEGYGYTF
-	TRBV6-6	TRBJ1-5	TRBD1	TGTGCCAGCAGGCACAGGGACAGGGGATACCAGCCCCAGCATTTT	CASRHRDRGYQPQHF
few	TRBV5-5	TRBJ1-4	-	TGTGCCAGCAGCTACGGACAGCTCCACATGGGGGAAAAACTGTTTTTT	CASSYGQLHMGEKLFF
-	TRBV6-5	TRBJ2-5	TRBD2	TGTGCCAGCAGTTACCCGACTAGCGGGGGTAGGGAGACCCAGTACTTC	CASSYPTSGGRETQYF
-	TRBV27	TRBJ1-2	TRBD1	TGTGCCAGCAGTTTCACCCCCCAGGGGGCGGGAGGCTACACCTTC	CASSFTPQGAGGYTF
-	TRBV7-3	TRBJ2-1	TRBD2	TGTGCCAGCAGCCCTGTAGGTCTAGCGGGGACGAACTCCTACAATGAGCAGTTCTTC	CASSPVGLAGTNSYNEQFF
-	TRBV5-6	TRBJ1-4	-	TGTGCCAGCAGCTTGCAACATTTGGATGAAAAACTGTTTTTT	CASSLQHLDEKLFF
-	TRBV11-3	TRBJ2-3	-	TGTGCCAGCAGCCCGCGGGCGGCCACAGATACGCAGTATTTT	CASSPRAATDTQYF
-	TRBV14	TRBJ2-5	-	TGTGCCAGCAGCCAAGAAAGGAGGCAGTGGATGTACTTC	CASSQERRQWMYF
-	TRBV28	TRBJ1-6	TRBD1	TGTGCCAGCCTCCGACAGGGACGCTCCTATAATTCACCCCTCCACTTT	CASLRQGRSYNSPLHF
-	TRBV2	TRBJ2-3	TRBD1	TGTGCCACCTTACAGGGGGCAGATACGCAGTATTTT	CATLQGADTQYF
-	TRBV7-9	TRBJ1-1	-	TGTGCCAGCAGCCACGACAGGAAAGAAGCTTTCTTT	CASSHDRKEAFF
few	TRBV19	TRBJ1-5	-	TGTGCCAGTAGTATCGGGTATAGCAATCAGCCCCAGCATTTT	CASSIGYSNQPQHF
few	TRBV6-1	TRBJ2-1	TRBD2	TGTGCCAGCACCGGGGGCGGGGGGCCTCCGTGGGAGCAGTTCTTC	CASTGGGGPPWEQFF
-	TRBV2	TRBJ2-5	-	TGTGCCAGCAGTGAAATAAGAACGGGAGAGACCCAGTACTTC	CASSEIRTGETQYF
once	TRBV29-1	TRBJ2-3	-	TGCAGCGGGACTCTCCGCCCTACAGATACGCAGTATTTT	CSGTLRPTDTQYF
few	TRBV7-3	TRBJ2-1	-	TGTGCCAGCAGCAGTGGGGCCGGCAATGAGCAGTTCTTC	CASSSGAGNEQFF
-	TRBV4-2	TRBJ1-1	TRBD1	TGTGCCAGCAGCCCATTTGTTACAGGGGGGGTGAACACTGAAGCTTTCTTT	CASSPFVTGGVNTEAFF
-	TRBV11-2	TRBJ2-7	-	TGTGCCAGCAGCCGTCGACTAGAATTATCCTACGAGCAGTACTTC	CASSRRLELSYEQYF
-	TRBV5-3	TRBJ2-5	-	TGTGCCAGAAGCTTGGAGGGAGAAGAGACCCAGTACTTC	CARSLEGEETQYF
-	TRBV18	TRBJ1-1	-	TGTGCCAGCTCACCTTGGGAGACTGAAGCTTTCTTT	CASSPWETEAFF
-	TRBV4-2	TRBJ2-7	-	TGTGCCAGCAGCCAAGTTACAGCCTACGAGCAGTACTTC	CASSQVTAYEQYF
-	TRBV28	TRBJ1-5	-	TGTGCCAGCAGTTTTGGGGGGGGGCGCCGGCCCCAGCATTTT	CASSFGGGRRPQHF
-	TRBV4-3	TRBJ2-3	-	TGCGCCAGCAGCCAAACTAGCAAGTCGGGGGATACGCAGTATTTT	CASSQTSKSGDTQYF
few	TRBV19	TRBJ2-5	-	TGTGCCAGTAGTATGTCCCGGGGCCAAGAGACCCAGTACTTC	CASSMSRGQETQYF
-	TRBV6-5	TRBJ1-1	-	TGTGCCAGCAGTTACAACAGGCTGATGAACACTGAAGCTTTCTTT	CASSYNRLMNTEAFF
-	TRBV5-1	TRBJ1-2	-	TGCGCCAGCAGCCCGGGGACATTATATGGCTACACCTTC	CASSPGTLYGYTF
-	TRBV29-1	TRBJ2-2	-	TGCAGCGCCGGCTTAGGGGCCGGGGAGCTGTTTTTT	CSAGLGAGELFF
-	TRBV7-3	TRBJ2-1	TRBD2	TGTGCCAGCAGTAACGGGGGGTCCTACAATGAGCAGTTCTTC	CASSNGGSYNEQFF
-	TRBV7-8	TRBJ1-1	-	TGTGCCAGCAGCCCCCCGGACACCCTGAACACTGAAGCTTTCTTT	CASSPPDTLNTEAFF
-	TRBV11-2	TRBJ1-1	-	TGTGCCAGCAGCTTAAGGCCAGGCCTAACTGAAGCTTTCTTT	CASSLRPGLTEAFF
-	TRBV7-9	TRBJ1-6	-	TGTTCCAGCAGCTCCGACACCGATAATTCACCCCTCCACTTT	CSSSSDTDNSPLHF
-	TRBV6-1	TRBJ1-2	TRBD1	TGTGCCAGCAGGGCGACAGGGGGACCGGGCTACACCTTC	CASRATGGPGYTF
-	TRBV7-9	TRBJ2-1	TRBD2	TGTGCCAGCAGCCCCCTTGTAAGACTAGCGGGGGCCTACAATGAGCAGTTCTTC	CASSPLVRLAGAYNEQFF
few	TRBV10-3	TRBJ1-1	TRBD1	TGTGCCATCAGCGAAAGACAGGGGATTTTACACACTGAAGCTTTCTTT	CAISERQGILHTEAFF
-	TRBV7-8	TRBJ2-2	-	TGTGCCAGCAGATCCGGGACATCCTCCGGGGAGCTGTTTTTT	CASRSGTSSGELFF
-	TRBV5-1	TRBJ2-2	-	TGCGCCAGCAGCTTGCCAGGGTCCACCGGGGAGCTGTTTTTT	CASSLPGSTGELFF